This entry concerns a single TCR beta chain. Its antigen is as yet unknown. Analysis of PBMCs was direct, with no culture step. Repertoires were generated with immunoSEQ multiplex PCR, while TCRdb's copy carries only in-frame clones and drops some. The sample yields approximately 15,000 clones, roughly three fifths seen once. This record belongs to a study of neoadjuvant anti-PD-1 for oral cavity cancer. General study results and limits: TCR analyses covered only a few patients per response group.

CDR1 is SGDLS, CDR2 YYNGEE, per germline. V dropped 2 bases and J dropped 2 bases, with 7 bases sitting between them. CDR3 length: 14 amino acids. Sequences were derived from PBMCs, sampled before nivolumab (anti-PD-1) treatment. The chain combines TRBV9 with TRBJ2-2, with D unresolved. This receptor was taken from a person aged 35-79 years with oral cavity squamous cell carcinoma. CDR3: CASSVGQNTGELFF. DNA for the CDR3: TGTGCCAGCAGCGTCGGGCAAAACACCGGGGAGCTGTTTTTT.